These 25 T cell receptor beta chains originate from one sample sequenced in a study of graft-versus-host responses after intestinal transplantation. Their target antigens are unknown. Here immunoSEQ multiplex PCR was the method, and the copy in TCRdb shows in-frame clones only, minus some. The top ten clones hold 6% of a sample with tens of thousands of clones, about 90% of them seen once. Sample: unstimulated CD8+ T cells sorted from spleen or lymph node cells, taken before intestinal transplant. The receptors originated from a human donor who received an intestinal transplant.

The chain employs TRBV6-5 and TRBJ1-1; D uncertain. This CDR3 has 10 residues. Germline CDR1 and CDR2: MNHEY and SVGAGI. Trimming pared 10 bases from V and 5 bases from J, leaving 8 bases between. CDR3 region: CATRGTEAFF. The CDR3 region has the DNA TGTGCCACCCGCGGGACTGAAGCTTTCTTT.

CDR3 loop: CASSLGTGLAGSTDTQYF. The CDR3 DNA reads as TGTGCCAGCAGTCTCGGCACCGGACTAGCGGGCAGCACAGATACGCAGTATTTT. J is TRBJ2-3 and V is TRBV27, with 11 bases lining up with TRBD2. The CDR3 extends over 18 amino acids. Germline values: CDR1 MNHEY, CDR2 SMNVEV (reference sequence). V gave up 5 bases and J gave up 0 bases; unmatched junction bases: 10.

The V call is TRBV27, the J call TRBJ1-1; 7 nucleotides match TRBD1. The junction had 7 bases not matched to a gene; V was cut back by 6 bases and J by 3 bases. This CDR3 is 14 amino acids long. Looked up from germline, CDR1 is MNHEY and CDR2 is SMNVEV (reference sequence). CDR3 DNA sequence: TGTGCCAGCAGCCCAAACAGGGGATACACTGAAGCTTTCTTT. The encoded protein is CASSPNRGYTEAFF.

This sequence joins TRBV30 and TRBJ1-1; no firm D call. The germline CDR1 and CDR2 sequences are GTSNPN and SVGIG (reference sequence). The V end was cut by 0 bases, the J end by 4 bases, with 6 bases between. The CDR3 contains 12 residues. CDR3 coding DNA: TGTGCCTGGAGTGTAACTGGCACTGAAGCTTTCTTT. This sequence encodes CAWSVTGTEAFF.

The chain carries TRBV6-5 and TRBJ2-4; perhaps TRBD1 as D (5 bases). Germline V CDR1 and CDR2: MNHEY, SVGAGI. V lost 5 bases and J 5 bases, leaving 16 bases between the germline ends. CDR3 size: 15 residues. CDR3 DNA: TGTGCCAGCAGTCCGACCCGGACATTCGAAAACATTCAGTACTTC. It encodes CASSPTRTFENIQYF.

This rearrangement joins TRBV2 to TRBJ2-1; no firm D call. V was clipped by 3 bases and J by 3 bases, with 12 bases between them. The length of the CDR3 is 15 residues. The germline gives CDR1 SNHLY, CDR2 FYNNEI. The CDR3 DNA sequence: TGTGCCAGCAGTGAGTTCCTAGACAACTACAATGAGCAGTTCTTC. As protein: CASSEFLDNYNEQFF.

This clone is a singleton in its sample. The rearrangement joins TRBV9 to TRBJ2-1; perhaps TRBD2 as D (5 bases). Germline CDR1 is SGDLS and CDR2 is YYNGEE. Trimming took 4 bases from V and 0 from J, leaving 14 bases between them. This CDR3 has 16 residues. The CDR3 sequence is CASSTLPSNSYNEQFF. DNA of the CDR3: TGTGCCAGCAGCACGCTACCTAGCAACTCCTACAATGAGCAGTTCTTC.

The V call is TRBV2, the J call TRBJ2-2; 9 bases map to TRBD1. This CDR3 contains 15 residues. With 4 bases clipped from V and 1 base from J, the junction kept 1 base outside the gene matches. CDR1 is SNHLY, CDR2 FYNNEI, per germline. The chain's CDR3 is CASSGDRVNTGELFF. CDR3 nucleotides: TGTGCCAGCAGTGGGGACAGGGTGAACACCGGGGAGCTGTTTTTT.

This sequence joins TRBV19 and TRBJ1-6, with D perhaps TRBD1 (5 bases). Germline lookup yields CDR1 LNHDA and CDR2 SQIVND (reference sequence). The CDR3 covers 15 residues. Trimming stripped 6 bases from V and 0 bases from J, with 9 bases between. CDR3 in amino acids: CASSPDSSYNSPLHF. Here the CDR3 DNA reads TGTGCCAGTAGCCCCGACAGCTCCTATAATTCACCCCTCCACTTT.

The chain is built from TRBV30 and TRBJ1-2, with a weak D call TRBD1 (5 bases). Germline loops: CDR1 GTSNPN, CDR2 SVGIG (reference sequence). This CDR3 is built from 13 residues. V lost 4 bases and J 6 bases, leaving 15 bases between the germline ends. The CDR3 region has the DNA TGTGCCTGGACCCGCGGGGACTCAAATGGCTACACCTTC. This sequence encodes CAWTRGDSNGYTF.

The chain joins TRBV18 to TRBJ1-6, with a tentative D call TRBD1 (5 bases). Trimming stripped 2 bases from V and 5 bases from J, with 16 bases between. The CDR3 totals 17 residues. CDR1 and CDR2 (germline): KGHSH, LQKENI. CDR3 loop: CASSPKLRGPNNSPLHF. The CDR3 DNA reads as TGTGCCAGCTCACCAAAATTGCGGGGACCGAATAATTCACCCCTCCACTTT. Full variable domain (outside the CDR3, taken from reference TRBV18 and TRBJ1-6): NAGVMQNPRHLVRRRGQEARLRCSPMKGHSHVYWYRQLPEEGLKFMVYLQKENIIDESGMPKERFSAEFPKEGPSILRIQQVVRGDSAAYFCASSPKLRGPNNSPLHFGNGTRLTVT.

The chain combines TRBV28 with TRBJ2-2; a weak D match, TRBD2 (6 bases). There are 14 residues in the CDR3. With 3 bases removed from V and 6 bases from J, the gap between germline ends came to 11 bases. Germline V gives CDR1 MDHEN, CDR2 SYDVKM. The CDR3 sequence is CASSFPRGSGELFF. CDR3 nucleotides: TGTGCCAGCAGTTTTCCCCGGGGGTCCGGGGAGCTGTTTTTT.

The chain recombines TRBV13 with TRBJ2-1; D gene unclear. V was pared by 5 bases and J by 8 bases, with 16 bases between. CDR3 length: 14 amino acids. Germline V gives CDR1 PRHDT, CDR2 FYEKMQ (reference sequence). The CDR3 region has the DNA TGTGCCAGCAGCCCCCCGTTCAGCGTGGATGAGCAGTTCTTC. Protein: CASSPPFSVDEQFF.

The chain combines TRBV25-1 with TRBJ2-7; D is unresolved. This CDR3 region has 11 residues. Trimming removed 6 bases at V and 3 bases at J, with 6 bases between. From germline, CDR1 is MGHDK and CDR2 SYGVNS. The CDR3 DNA follows: TGTGCCAGCAGCCTCTACTACGAGCAGTACTTC. This sequence encodes CASSLYYEQYF.

The CDR3 sequence is CASSYEGTNEKLFF. The CDR3 DNA reads TGTGCCAGCAGTTACGAGGGGACTAATGAAAAACTGTTTTTT. The rearrangement uses TRBV6-5 and TRBJ1-4; D may be TRBD1 (5 bases). The germline CDR1 and CDR2 sequences are MNHEY and SVGAGI. V dropped 2 bases and J dropped 2 bases, with 6 bases sitting between them. This CDR3 spans 14 amino acids.

This clone was found once. The chain uses TRBV29-1 and TRBJ2-6, with D possibly called TRBD1 or TRBD2 (5 bases each). The germline gives CDR1 SQVTM, CDR2 ANQGSEA. Trimming shortened V by 4 bases and J by 0 bases, and 10 bases separated the two germline ends. CDR3 size: 15 residues. DNA for the CDR3: TGCAGCGTTGGGGGGACCGGCTCTGGGGCCAACGTCCTGACTTTC. Residues: CSVGGTGSGANVLTF. Filled out from reference TRBV29-1 and TRBJ2-6, the complete variable domain reads SAVISQKPSRDICQRGTSLTIQCQVDSQVTMMFWYRQQPGQSLTLIATANQGSEATYESGFVIDKFPISRPNLTFSTLTVSNMSPEDSSIYLCSVGGTGSGANVLTFGAGSRLTVL.

The rearrangement links TRBV7-9 to TRBJ2-1; D is undetermined. Germline V gene lookup returns CDR1 SEHNR and CDR2 FQNEAQ (reference sequence). The germline V and J ends were trimmed by 5 bases and 4 bases, with 21 bases remaining between them. There are 17 residues in the CDR3. CDR3 sequence (DNA): TGTGCCAGCAGCCCCGCCTATGGTGGACGCACTTACAATGAGCAGTTCTTC. Protein: CASSPAYGGRTYNEQFF. Full variable domain (missing parts from reference TRBV7-9 and TRBJ2-1): DTGVSQNPRHKITKRGQNVTFRCDPISEHNRLYWYRQTLGQGPEFLTYFQNEAQLEKSRLLSDRFSAERPKGSFSTLEIQRTEQGDSAMYLCASSPAYGGRTYNEQFFGPGTRLTVL.

V is TRBV2 and J is TRBJ1-6; no reliable D call. Trimming pared 2 bases from V and 14 bases from J, leaving 19 bases between. The CDR3 is 15 residues long. The V gene's germline CDR1 is SNHLY and CDR2 FYNNEI. CDR3 sequence (DNA): TGTGCCAGCAGTGAAAAATTTTTCAGAAGTAGGGCCCTCCACTTT. This encodes CASSEKFFRSRALHF.

The J gene is TRBJ2-7, the V gene TRBV9, with D perhaps TRBD1 or TRBD2 (5 bases each). The V gene's germline CDR1 is SGDLS and CDR2 YYNGEE. The CDR3 is made up of 14 amino acids. The germline V and J ends were trimmed by 7 bases and 7 bases, with 21 bases remaining between them. This chain's CDR3 is CASLVRDLRWEQYF. The CDR3 bases are TGTGCCAGCCTAGTCCGGGACCTTCGGTGGGAGCAGTACTTC.

The chain uses TRBV29-1 and TRBJ2-7; 12 bases align to TRBD2. There are 14 residues in the CDR3. The germline gives CDR1 SQVTM, CDR2 ANQGSEA. Trimming removed 7 bases from V and 4 bases from J; junction bases left unmatched: 8. CDR3 nucleotide sequence: TGCAGCGGGGTGGGACTAGCGGGCCGTTACGAGCAGTACTTC. Protein product: CSGVGLAGRYEQYF.

The gene calls are TRBV15 and TRBJ1-5; D unresolved. Trimming stripped 0 bases from V and 8 bases from J, with 5 bases between. Per the germline V gene, CDR1 is LNHNV and CDR2 is YYDKDF (reference sequence). The CDR3 length is 12 residues. CDR3 nucleotides: TGTGCCACCAGCAGAGAAGGTGAGCCCCAGCATTTT. Amino acids: CATSREGEPQHF.

This clone was seen only once. The gene calls are TRBV7-3 and TRBJ2-7; D may be TRBD1 or TRBD2 (6 bases each). The germline gives CDR1 SGHTA, CDR2 FQGTGA. The V end was cut by 4 bases, the J end by 0 bases, with 13 bases between. The CDR3 sequence is 15 residues long. CDR3 coding DNA: TGTGCCAGCAGCTCGCGGGACATTAGCTCCTACGAGCAGTACTTC. It yields the protein CASSSRDISSYEQYF.

The rearrangement uses TRBV7-6 and TRBJ2-2; D remains ambiguous. Germline V gene lookup returns CDR1 SGHVS and CDR2 FNYEAQ. Trimming stripped 5 bases from V and 6 bases from J, with 10 bases between. The CDR3 spans 13 residues. DNA for the CDR3: TGTGCCAGCAGCGTAACTGGGTCCGGGGAGCTGTTTTTT. This sequence encodes CASSVTGSGELFF. Using reference TRBV7-6 and TRBJ2-2 for the parts outside the CDR3, the full variable domain is GAGVSQSPRYKVTKRGQDVALRCDPISGHVSLYWYRQALGQGPEFLTYFNYEAQQDKSGLPNDRFSAERPEGSISTLTIQRTEQRDSAMYRCASSVTGSGELFFGEGSRLTVL.

This rearrangement joins TRBV6-1 to TRBJ1-2; 7 bases fit TRBD1. The CDR3 consists of 15 residues. V lost 7 bases, J lost 2 bases, and 10 bases stayed unmatched. Germline V gene sequence: CDR1 MNHNS, CDR2 SASEGT. CDR3 in amino acids: CASIVFGTENYGYTF. DNA for the CDR3: TGTGCCAGCATAGTTTTTGGGACAGAAAACTATGGCTACACCTTC.

The V and J genes are TRBV11-2 and TRBJ1-4, with D hard to call. CDR3 length equals 15 residues. V was trimmed by 5 bases and J by 2 bases, leaving 12 bases between them. CDR1 is SGHAT, CDR2 FQNNGV, per germline. The CDR3 DNA sequence: TGTGCCAGCAGCCGAACGGCAAGGACTAATGAAAAACTGTTTTTT. Its translation: CASSRTARTNEKLFF.